This TCR beta chain was profiled in a study of OX40 agonist ivuxolimab in advanced cancers. A note on the overall study: Ivuxolimab was a fully human IgG2 agonistic monoclonal antibody targeting the costimulatory receptor OX40 (CD134). Intravenous ivuxolimab was administered to patients every 2 weeks at six dose levels: 0.01, 0.1, 0.3, 1.5, 3 and 10 mg/kg. Among the roughly 54 dose-escalation patients, around 19 had hepatocellular carcinoma, roughly 15 melanoma, 9 renal cell carcinoma and 9 head and neck cancer. In the dose-escalation cohort, nearly 85% of patients were male, and the mean age was approximately 60 years with a range of roughly 20 to 79. Prior anti-PD-1, anti-PD-L1 or anti-CTLA-4 therapy was permitted, and checkpoint inhibitors had been received by 40% to 50% of dose-escalation patients. Partial responses occurred in three dose-escalation patients, of whom one had hepatocellular carcinoma and two had cutaneous melanoma. Peripheral TCRbeta sequencing aimed to test whether ivuxolimab altered TCR sequence diversity and caused clonal T-cell expansion. The paper describes the monotherapy dose-escalation part (N of about 50 patients) of the phase I trial of ivuxolimab.

Genomic DNA was extracted from sorted cells for sequencing of the TCRbeta CDR3 region. The immunoSEQ Assay was used to sequence the TCRbeta CDR3 regions. The source is immuneACCESS, and TCRdb retained only in-frame sequences with V and J called. Part of the clones is not carried over; for the studies checked, unresolved V genes explain less than half of this, and the remainder is unexplained. A total of more than 15,000 clones appear in this sample, roughly 72% of them only once. The ten largest clones capture roughly half of the sample. This clone was seen a handful of times. Its antigen is currently not known. No base quality values were provided; no much bigger clone lies one nucleotide off. Patients with autoimmune disease history or receiving systemic immunosuppression were excluded from the trial. Peripheral blood for TCR sequencing was collected from all dose cohorts at baseline, on cycle 4 day 1, and on cycle 7 day 1. Samples came from an open-label, multicenter, first-in-human phase I dose-escalation trial of ivuxolimab. Adults with locally advanced or metastatic melanoma, renal cell carcinoma, hepatocellular carcinoma or head and neck squamous cell carcinoma were enrolled in the trial. Before TCR sequencing, CD4+ and CD8+ T cells were separately sorted from peripheral blood.

On the study overall, not on this receptor specifically: Low levels of normalized T-cell clonal expansion were also seen in some nonresponding patients. At doses of 0.1 to 3.0 mg/kg, clonal expansion of both CD4+ and CD8+ T cells in blood was seen between baseline and week 6. After ivuxolimab, more expanded clones were found on average in CD8+ T cells than in CD4+ T cells. Which antigens the clonally expanded peripheral T cells were specific for was not determined. In the 0.1-3.0 mg/kg groups, partial responders had among the lowest normalized peripheral clonal expansion, particularly in CD8+ T cells.

This TCR came from an adult with an advanced solid tumor such as melanoma, head and neck, liver or kidney cancer. The material sequenced was CD4+ or CD8+ T cells sorted from blood, taken in a trial of the OX40 agonist ivuxolimab.

The CDR3 in this case is CASAPAGEGASEQYF. The DNA sequence follows: TGTGCTAGTGCCCCCGCCGGGGAGGGGGCTAGCGAGCAGTACTTC. The chain employs TRBV12-5 and TRBJ2-7, with a tentative D call of TRBD1 or TRBD2, each matching 7 bases. Inclusive of the bounding cysteine and phenylalanine, the CDR3 is 15 residues long. Only the CDR3 DNA stays, 45 bases, in frame from base 1. V is clipped by 7 bases and J by 6 bases, and the sequence between their germline boundaries is 22 bases long. The germline V gene sets CDR1 to LGHNT and CDR2 to FRNRAP.